Below, 25 T cell receptor beta chains from the same sample are listed, as sequenced in a study of T cell responses to AZD1222 COVID-19 vaccine. The protocol was immunoSEQ multiplex PCR, while the TCRdb copy is restricted to in-frame clones and leaves out a portion. The sample includes 180,000 or so clones, around 89% seen only once; the top ten take 25% to 30%. The sample here was peripheral blood, taken 28 days after the second AZD1222 dose. These receptors all stem from an adult who received the AZD1222 COVID-19 vaccine.

The CDR3 nucleotides are TGTGCCAGCAGCAACCAGGGCGGCTCGATACGCAATCAGCCCCAGCATTTT. Translation: CASSNQGGSIRNQPQHF. The V and J genes are TRBV21-1 and TRBJ1-5; the table's TRBD1 call for D was not verified on the DNA. TRBV21-1 is deemed a pseudogene. CDR3 length equals 17 residues.

Worth noting for this clone: One end of the junction varies from germline; a read error may be responsible. The chain recombines TRBV7-7 with TRBJ2-3; 10 bases agree with TRBD1. Germline CDR1 SSHAT, CDR2 FNYEAQ (reference sequence). The CDR3 loop spans 17 amino acids. DNA of the CDR3: TGTGCTAGCAGCCCGAATCCGGGACAGGGGTTTACAGATACGCAGTATTTT. It encodes CASSPNPGQGFTDTQYF.

This chain joins TRBV29-1 and TRBJ1-1, with D unclear. V lost 6 bases to trimming and J lost 4 bases, with 15 bases between them. This CDR3 has 13 residues. Germline lookup yields CDR1 SQVTM and CDR2 ANQGSEA. The CDR3 DNA is TGCAGCGTCGTTACCCAATTGGGCACTGAAGCTTTCTTT. Residues: CSVVTQLGTEAFF.

The chain is built from TRBV7-8 and TRBJ1-6; the D gene is possibly TRBD1 (5 bases). V was trimmed by 3 bases and J by 8 bases, leaving 20 bases between them. The CDR3 totals 17 residues. Germline V gene lookup returns CDR1 SGHVS and CDR2 FQNEAQ. This CDR3 is CASSFNIGGERDSPLHF. The CDR3 DNA reads as TGTGCCAGCAGCTTTAACATCGGAGGGGAGAGGGATTCACCCCTCCACTTT.

This clone was observed a single time. This chain uses TRBV6-1 with TRBJ2-7; 13 bases are shared with TRBD2. Germline CDR1 MNHNS, CDR2 SASEGT. With 2 bases clipped from V and 3 bases from J, the junction kept 4 bases outside the gene matches. This CDR3 is 16 amino acids long. CDR3 residues: CASSELRTSGSYEQYF. DNA of the CDR3: TGTGCCAGCAGTGAACTAAGGACTAGCGGGAGCTACGAGCAGTACTTC.

This sequence joins TRBV11-2 and TRBJ2-7; 8 bases are shared with TRBD2. The CDR3 is 15 residues long. The trim removed 5 bases at V and 2 bases at J, leaving 8 bases unmatched. CDR1 and CDR2 (germline): SGHAT, FQNNGV. The CDR3 coding sequence is TGTGCCAGCAGCCCTAGGAGCGGGAGCACCTACGAGCAGTACTTC. Residues: CASSPRSGSTYEQYF.

This clone was seen more than once but under ten times. V gene TRBV27 combines with J gene TRBJ2-7, with TRBD1 matching over 7 bases. With 7 bases clipped from V and 2 bases from J, the junction kept 17 bases outside the gene matches. CDR1 and CDR2 from the germline V gene are MNHEY and SMNVEV (reference sequence). The CDR3 runs to 17 residues. The CDR3 DNA follows: TGTGCCAGCACTAGGGCAGGGGGAATGATTTCTGCCTACGAGCAGTACTTC. This sequence encodes CASTRAGGMISAYEQYF.

The CDR3 DNA reads as TGCGCCAGCAGCGAAGGGAGCGACAGCTACAATGAGCAGTTCTTC. Translation: CASSEGSDSYNEQFF. The V call is TRBV4-1, the J call TRBJ2-1, with D perhaps being TRBD1 or TRBD2 (5 bases each). With 5 bases removed from V and 3 bases from J, the gap between germline ends came to 14 bases. The V gene's germline CDR1 is MGHRA and CDR2 YSYEKL. The CDR3 has 15 amino acids.

The rearrangement uses TRBV5-1 and TRBJ1-4; D perhaps matches TRBD1 (5 bases). Looked up from germline, CDR1 is SGHRS and CDR2 is YFSETQ. The CDR3 consists of 14 residues. Trimming removed 1 base from V and 4 bases from J, with 8 bases in between. The chain's CDR3 is CASSLLGGNEKLFF. CDR3 DNA: TGCGCCAGCAGCTTGTTGGGGGGTAATGAAAAACTGTTTTTT.

The V gene is TRBV28, the J gene TRBJ2-7; possibly TRBD1 or TRBD2 for D (5 bases each). V was cut by 7 bases and J by 6 bases, with 16 bases left in between. The CDR3 is 13 amino acids. CDR1 MDHEN and CDR2 SYDVKM come from the germline V gene. CDR3 amino acids: CASNSPSGLEQYF. In DNA, the CDR3 is TGTGCCAGCAACTCGCCCTCGGGGCTCGAGCAGTACTTC.

The J gene is TRBJ1-3, the V gene TRBV27; tentatively, D is TRBD1 (5 bases). V lost 8 bases and J 1 base, leaving 9 bases between the germline ends. The V gene's germline CDR1 is MNHEY and CDR2 SMNVEV (reference sequence). The CDR3 is 13 amino acids. CDR3 sequence: CASGAASGNTIYF. The CDR3 DNA follows: TGTGCCAGCGGGGCCGCGTCTGGAAACACCATATATTTT.

The J gene is TRBJ1-2, the V gene TRBV24-1; no clear D. The V end lost 9 bases, the J end lost 6 bases, and 16 bases lay between the germline ends. The CDR3 has 13 amino acids. Germline V gene data show CDR1 as KGHDR and CDR2 as SFDVKD. This chain's CDR3 is CATLAPGTDGYTF. CDR3 DNA: TGTGCCACCCTAGCTCCGGGTACCGATGGCTACACCTTC.

This sequence joins TRBV5-1 and TRBJ2-1; 11 positions agree with TRBD2. Trimming took 2 bases from V and 3 from J; bases not matched to a gene: 1. Germline V CDR1 and CDR2: SGHRS, YFSETQ. This CDR3 region has 15 residues. The CDR3 loop reads CASSFTSGSYNEQFF. CDR3 DNA sequence: TGCGCCAGCAGCTTCACTAGCGGGAGCTACAATGAGCAGTTCTTC.

The V gene is TRBV3-1 (or the pseudogene TRBV3-2), the J gene TRBJ2-1; D uncertain. The germline CDR1 and CDR2 sequences are LGHDT and YNNKEL (reference sequence). The CDR3 consists of 11 residues. Trimming shortened V by 2 bases and J by 7 bases, and 3 bases separated the two germline ends. The CDR3 loop is CASSQLNEQFF. The CDR3 nucleotides are TGTGCCAGCAGCCAATTAAATGAGCAGTTCTTC.

The chain recombines TRBV5-5 with TRBJ1-5; D is ambiguous. V dropped 4 bases and J dropped 0 bases, with 8 bases sitting between them. The CDR3 extends over 14 amino acids. Germline V lookup: CDR1 SGHKS, CDR2 YYEKEE (reference sequence). In nucleotides, the CDR3 is TGTGCCAGCAGCCCCGAGCGTAGCAATCAGCCCCAGCATTTT. Its translation: CASSPERSNQPQHF.

The chain combines TRBV7-9 with TRBJ2-1, with 12 nucleotides matching TRBD2. The CDR3 loop spans 15 amino acids. CDR1 is SEHNR, CDR2 FQNEAQ, per germline (reference sequence). Trimming removed 5 bases from V and 8 bases from J; junction bases left unmatched: 7. In DNA, the CDR3 is TGTGCCAGCAGCCGGACTAGCGGGATTAGTGATGAGCAGTTCTTC. The encoded protein is CASSRTSGISDEQFF.

The chain uses TRBV19 and TRBJ2-5; D might be TRBD1 (6 bases). The V gene lost 4 bases and the J gene lost 2 bases, with 14 bases spanning the gap. The CDR3 runs 15 residues. Looked up from germline, CDR1 is LNHDA and CDR2 is SQIVND (reference sequence). DNA for the CDR3: TGTGCCAGTAGTACAGGGGACCCACGACAAGAGACCCAGTACTTC. Amino acid sequence: CASSTGDPRQETQYF.

This chain joins TRBV7-8 and TRBJ2-3, with TRBD2 matching 9 bases. Germline V gives CDR1 SGHVS, CDR2 FQNEAQ. The length of the CDR3 is 16 residues. V was clipped by 4 bases and J by 0 bases; unmatched bases: 5. The CDR3 region has the DNA TGTGCCAGCAGCTCGAGGACTAGCGCCAGCACAGATACGCAGTATTTT. Residues: CASSSRTSASTDTQYF. The whole variable domain, filled in from reference TRBV7-8 and TRBJ2-3, reads GAGVSQSPRYKVAKRGQDVALRCDPISGHVSLFWYQQALGQGPEFLTYFQNEAQLDKSGLPSDRFFAERPEGSVSTLKIQRTQQEDSAVYLCASSSRTSASTDTQYFGPGTRLTVL.

The rearrangement joins TRBV7-3 to TRBJ2-5, with 8 bases identical to TRBD2. Germline loops: CDR1 SGHTA, CDR2 FQGTGA. The CDR3 is made up of 13 amino acids. V shed 3 bases, J shed 5 bases, and the junction held 2 bases outside the gene matches. The CDR3 region is CASSFAGGETQYF. The CDR3 bases are TGTGCCAGCAGCTTCGCGGGAGGTGAGACCCAGTACTTC.

This chain joins TRBV3-1 (or the pseudogene TRBV3-2) and TRBJ2-1; perhaps TRBD1 as D (5 bases). V dropped 4 bases and J dropped 7 bases, with 20 bases sitting between them. Germline V gene lookup returns CDR1 LGHDT and CDR2 YNNKEL (reference sequence). The CDR3 has 16 residues. In DNA, the CDR3 is TGTGCCAGCAGCCTAAGAACAGGTGCCAGTCCGAATGAGCAGTTCTTC. It yields the protein CASSLRTGASPNEQFF.

The chain employs TRBV7-9 and TRBJ2-3, with 8 bases identical to TRBD1. Trimming took 1 base from V and 1 from J; bases not matched to a gene: 4. This CDR3 region has 16 residues. Per germline, CDR1 SEHNR and CDR2 FQNEAQ (reference sequence). The CDR3 protein is CASSLDMDRGTDTQYF. As DNA, the CDR3 is TGTGCCAGCAGCTTAGACATGGACAGGGGCACAGATACGCAGTATTTT.

This chain joins TRBV21-1 and TRBJ2-7; the DNA was not compared with TRBD2, the D call given in the table. TRBV21-1 is described as a pseudogene. CDR3 size: 14 residues. CDR3 nucleotide sequence: TGTGCCAGCAGCACCCGGGACTTGATCTACGAGCAGTACTTC. Protein product: CASSTRDLIYEQYF.

The chain employs TRBV27 and TRBJ2-1; weak D call: TRBD1 (6 bases). Germline V lookup: CDR1 MNHEY, CDR2 SMNVEV (reference sequence). This CDR3 spans 16 amino acids. V was clipped by 6 bases and J by 6 bases, with 21 bases between them. This chain's CDR3 is CASRGAGVPVRNEQFF. Here the CDR3 DNA reads TGTGCCAGCAGGGGGGCCGGTGTCCCGGTACGCAATGAGCAGTTCTTC.

The chain carries TRBV6-5 and TRBJ1-5; the D is unclear. The CDR3 is 14 residues long. Between the trimmed V and J ends, which lost 4 bases and 3 bases, there was a span of 10 bases. Per germline, CDR1 MNHEY and CDR2 SVGAGI. The chain's CDR3 is CASSWTEPNQPQHF. The CDR3 coding sequence is TGTGCCAGCAGTTGGACGGAACCCAATCAGCCCCAGCATTTT.

This clone was counted a single time. The chain employs TRBV5-4 and TRBJ2-1, with TRBD2 matching over 9 bases. V trimming: 1 base; J trimming: 9 bases; junction bases outside the gene matches: 11. Per germline, CDR1 SGHNT and CDR2 YYREEE (reference sequence). The CDR3 length is 16 residues. The CDR3 is CASSLPGLARGSEQFF. CDR3 coding DNA: TGTGCCAGCAGCTTGCCCGGACTAGCGCGGGGGAGTGAGCAGTTCTTC.